This record covers a single T cell receptor beta chain. The antigen this receptor binds is unknown. No base qualities exist here, and no much larger clone lies one base off it. CDR1 and CDR2 were assigned from the germline V gene (reference sequence) as LGHDT and YNNKEL. There are 17 amino acids in the CDR3, from cysteine to phenylalanine inclusive. Only the CDR3 DNA stays, 51 bases, in frame from base 1. V lost 0 bases and J lost 0 bases, and the count of bases not matched to a germline gene is 7. The sample originates from a study of blood T cell repertoires in COVID-19 (TCRdb year 2020). A note on the overall study: Samples from collaborators originated in the United States, Italy and Spain and spanned both the acute and convalescent phases of COVID-19. The prospective study material was composed of cDNA or gDNA derived from T cells, B-cell-depleted T cells, or PBMCs. Subjects who had been exposed to COVID-19, were actively infected with it, or had recovered from it provided the deeply sampled blood TCRbeta repertoires that made up the dataset. A freely available public database, intended as a resource for researchers studying the immune response to SARS-CoV-2, is where the repertoires were released. The samples were drawn from the first 160 participants of the ongoing ImmuneRACE study and from 950 to 1,500 subjects provided by 6 global collaborators. The sample metadata nearly always contained a de-identified subject ID, COVID-19 status, age in years and sex. Where HLA class I and class II types were available, the types were taken from metadata supplied by the sample provider, not from assay-based typing.

The immunoSEQ Assay, a bias-controlled multiplex PCR, was used to amplify TCRbeta CDR3 regions from genomic DNA. The paper's data handling went like this. The number of nucleated cells in each sample was estimated from the amplification of reference gene primers within the assay. To quantify the absolute abundance of each unique TCRbeta CDR3 rearrangement, sequence reads were collapsed and filtered. For each sample, productive Simpson clonality was calculated by taking the square root of Simpson's diversity index across productive rearrangements. TCRdb re-hosts the immuneACCESS table, in-frame sequences only. Its copies lack some clones; in the studies checked, an unresolved V gene accounts for under half of them, and the cause for the rest is not known. V and J calls and clone size follow that table, whereas D and trimming were derived from the DNA. The sample profile shows roughly 430,000 clones; roughly 90% of them were found once. Roughly 2% of the sample is in the top ten clones.

Enrolling through a virtual design, the prospective study's participants ranged in age from roughly 18 to 89 years and lived across about two dozen United States geographic areas. Cohort assignment in the prospective study relied on participant-reported clinical history from a screening survey and a study questionnaire. Each participant in the prospective study had whole blood, serum and a nasopharyngeal or oropharyngeal swab collected by mobile phlebotomists. Additional blood draws and questionnaires over an approximately two-month period could optionally be provided by prospective study participants. Blood samples from the prospective study were shipped frozen or at room temperature prior to DNA extraction. General study outcomes and caveats: Clinical and demographic metadata were provided uncurated, with the amount varying by source and participant.

The clonotype was recovered from a woman in her thirties or forties with acute COVID-19. The receptor chain draws on TRBV3-1 (or the pseudogene TRBV3-2) and TRBJ1-1; TRBD1 lines up with 7 middle nucleotides. The sample comprised PBMCs or T cells enriched from blood (not recorded which). The CDR3 reads CASSQEYWTGMNTEAFF. In nucleotides, the sequence is TGTGCCAGCAGCCAAGAATACTGGACAGGTATGAACACTGAAGCTTTCTTT.